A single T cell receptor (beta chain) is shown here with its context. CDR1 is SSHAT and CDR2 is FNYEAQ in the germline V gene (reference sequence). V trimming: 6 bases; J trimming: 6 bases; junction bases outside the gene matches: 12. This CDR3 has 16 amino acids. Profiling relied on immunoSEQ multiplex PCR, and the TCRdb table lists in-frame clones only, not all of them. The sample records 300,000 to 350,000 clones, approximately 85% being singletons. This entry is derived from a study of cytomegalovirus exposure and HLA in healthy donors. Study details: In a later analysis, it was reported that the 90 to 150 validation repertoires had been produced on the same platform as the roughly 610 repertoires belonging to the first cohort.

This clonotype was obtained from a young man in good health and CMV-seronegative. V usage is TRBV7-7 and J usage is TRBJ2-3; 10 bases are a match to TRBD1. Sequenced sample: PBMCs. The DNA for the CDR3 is TGTGCCAGCAGTTCCCCCGGGGGACAGGGGTCCGATACGCAGTATTTT. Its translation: CASSSPGGQGSDTQYF.